Each of the 15 T cell receptor beta chains below was sequenced from the same sample in a study of T cells in Graves' hyperthyroidism and ophthalmopathy. There were TCR beta CDR3 regions amplified from RNA transcripts. Initially, a first-round RT-PCR of the TCR CDR3 employed the HTBI primer set. TCRdb re-called the multiplex PCR reads through MiXCR, storing one row per CDR3 protein. The table lists 500,000 to 600,000 distinct CDR3 sequences, 46% of them singletons. Specimen: peripheral blood or thyroid tissue (not recorded which). The receptor source for this set is a woman aged 18-30 years with Graves' hyperthyroidism.

To note about this clonotype: This may stem from a read error, because a much larger clone lies one nucleotide away. The missing conserved phenylalanine or tryptophan at the end of this CDR3 makes a read error likely. This chain links TRBV9 with TRBJ1-1; TRBD1 matches 9 bases. This CDR3 has 16 residues. In germline, CDR1 is SGDLS, CDR2 YYNGEE. With V trimmed by 3 bases and J by 3 bases, 9 bases remained unmatched. In nucleotides, the CDR3 is TGTGCCAGCAGCGAGATGGACAGGGGAAGGGACACTGAAGCTTTCCTT. It codes for CASSEMDRGRDTEAFL.

This clonotype was counted at least ten times. This chain links TRBV18 with TRBJ1-1; D may be TRBD1 (6 bases). Germline-derived CDR1 and CDR2 are KGHSH and LQKENI. V was clipped by 8 bases and J by 2 bases, with 12 bases between them. The CDR3 is 13 residues long. As DNA, the CDR3 is TGTGCCAGCAGTCCGGGACAAAACACTGAAGCTTTCTTT. This codes for CASSPGQNTEAFF.

This chain links TRBV12-5 with TRBJ1-5, with D maybe TRBD1 (6 bases). Germline values: CDR1 LGHNT, CDR2 FRNRAP. Deletions cut 3 bases from V and 0 bases from J, with 12 bases between. The CDR3 totals 16 residues. The CDR3 loop reads CASGLQGVNSNQPQHF. The CDR3 region has the DNA TGTGCTAGTGGTTTACAGGGCGTTAATAGCAATCAGCCCCAGCATTTT.

The chain is built from TRBV27 and TRBJ2-3; 9 bases line up with TRBD2. J was trimmed by 2 bases and V by 5 bases; bases with no gene match: 5. The CDR3 is 15 amino acids. From germline, CDR1 is MNHEY and CDR2 SMNVEV (reference sequence). CDR3 residues: CASSMGLAYTDTQYF. CDR3 DNA: TGTGCCAGCAGTATGGGACTAGCTTACACAGATACGCAGTATTTT.

The sample holds many counts of this clonotype. The chain carries TRBV12-3 or TRBV12-4 and TRBJ2-7; TRBD2 aligns across 7 bases. The CDR3 consists of 14 residues. After removal of 6 bases from V and 4 bases from J, the junction contained 9 bases not matched to a gene. The CDR3 is CASSLGQGGYEQYF. In nucleotides, the CDR3 is TGTGCCAGCAGCTTGGGGCAGGGAGGGTACGAGCAGTACTTC.

This clonotype showed up many times. CDR3 residues: CATSLTSNSPLHF. CDR3 coding DNA: TGTGCCACCAGCCTTACCTCTAATTCACCCCTCCACTTT. The chain is built from TRBV15 and TRBJ1-6; no firm D call. In germline, CDR1 is LNHNV, CDR2 YYDKDF (reference sequence). V was pared by 5 bases and J by 6 bases, with 8 bases between. This CDR3 has 13 amino acids.

This clonotype was seen only once. The rearrangement links TRBV10-1 to TRBJ1-1, with D unclear. This CDR3 contains 15 residues. Germline CDR1 and CDR2: WNHNN and SYGVQD (reference sequence). V lost 0 bases and J lost 1, with 9 bases in between. The CDR3 bases are TGCGCCAGCAGTGAGTCGAGGGCAGAGAACACTGAAGCTTTCTTT. Protein sequence: CASSESRAENTEAFF.

This clonotype was counted a few times. The chain links TRBV3-1 to TRBJ1-2; TRBD1 matches 7 bases. The CDR3 contains 17 residues. Unmatched junction bases numbered 17, after V lost 5 bases and J lost 5 bases. CDR1 is LGHDT and CDR2 is YNNKEL in the germline V gene (reference sequence). As DNA, the CDR3 is TGTGCCAGCAGCGCTCTGTTTGGACAGGAAGATTTATATGGCTACACCTTC. Protein sequence: CASSALFGQEDLYGYTF.

The rearrangement uses TRBV2 and TRBJ1-6; 8 bases are shared with TRBD1. The length of the CDR3 is 17 residues. Per the germline V gene, CDR1 is SNHLY and CDR2 is FYNNEI. Unmatched junction bases numbered 11, after V lost 3 bases and J lost 7 bases. In DNA, the CDR3 is TGTGCCAGCAGTGATCGTCGGGCAGGGGGCTGGAATTCACCCCTCCACTTT. Its protein is CASSDRRAGGWNSPLHF.

This chain uses TRBV2 with TRBJ2-1; D gene ambiguous. Trimming removed 1 base at V and 1 base at J, with 8 bases between. CDR1 SNHLY and CDR2 FYNNEI come from the germline V gene. CDR3 length: 15 amino acids. CDR3 DNA sequence: TGTGCCAGCAGTGAAGAGGGAAGGTCCTACAATGAGCAGTTCTTC. Residues: CASSEEGRSYNEQFF.

The V and J genes are TRBV5-4 and TRBJ1-5; 8 bases are a match to TRBD1. V was pared by 4 bases and J by 2 bases, with 8 bases of the junction left unmatched. Germline V gene sequence: CDR1 SGHNT, CDR2 YYREEE (reference sequence). The CDR3 has 16 amino acids. CDR3: CASSQDRAWGNQPQHF. CDR3 DNA sequence: TGTGCCAGCAGCCAGGACAGGGCATGGGGCAATCAGCCCCAGCATTTT.

This clonotype was recorded at least ten times. The CDR3: CASSWLGETQYF. Here the CDR3 DNA reads TGTGCCAGCAGTTGGTTGGGAGAGACCCAGTACTTC. V is TRBV12-3 or TRBV12-4 and J is TRBJ2-5; D uncertain. V gave up 4 bases and J gave up 4 bases, with 7 bases separating them. The CDR3 has 12 amino acids.

The rearrangement uses TRBV4-3 and TRBJ1-1; TRBD1 agrees at 11 bases. Trimming cost V 4 bases and J 7 bases; bases outside gene matches: 5. Looked up from germline, CDR1 is LGHNA and CDR2 is YSLEER. The CDR3 covers 14 residues. The CDR3, as DNA: TGCGCCAGCAGCCGCGGACAGGGGGCGGTTGAAGCTTTCTTT. Translating it yields CASSRGQGAVEAFF.

The chain has TRBV20-1 and TRBJ2-2; 7 nucleotides line up with TRBD2. The trim removed 5 bases at V and 0 bases at J, leaving 6 bases unmatched. This CDR3 is 15 amino acids long. The V gene's germline CDR1 is DFQATT and CDR2 SNEGSKA (reference sequence). The CDR3 DNA sequence: TGCAGTGCTTCGCGTGGGGGGGCGAACACCGGGGAGCTGTTTTTT. Translation gives CSASRGGANTGELFF.

The CDR3 is CASERLAGSYEQYF. The CDR3 bases are TGTGCCAGCGAACGACTAGCGGGCAGCTACGAGCAGTACTTC. This chain links TRBV2 with TRBJ2-7; 10 nucleotides agree with TRBD2. This CDR3 contains 14 residues. The ends lost 8 bases at V and 3 bases at J; junction bases unmatched: 7. CDR1 is SNHLY and CDR2 is FYNNEI in the germline V gene.